The 15 T cell receptor beta chains below all came from one sample that was sequenced in a study of T cell responses to AZD1222 COVID-19 vaccine. Here immunoSEQ multiplex PCR was the method, and the copy in TCRdb shows in-frame clones only, minus some. Among tens of thousands of clones listed, less than 85% were seen once. Sequences were derived from peripheral blood, sampled on day 0 of AZD1222 vaccination. These receptors all come from an adult in good health.

The chain carries TRBV6-2 or TRBV6-3 and TRBJ1-4; no clear D gene. CDR3 length equals 15 residues. Germline V gene data show CDR1 as MNHEY and CDR2 as SVGEGT. V lost 5 bases and J 5 bases, leaving 15 bases between the germline ends. In DNA, the CDR3 is TGTGCCAGCAGTGACCGGGCCGACTTCAATGAAAAACTGTTTTTT. This translates into CASSDRADFNEKLFF.

The V and J genes are TRBV7-8 and TRBJ1-4; D gene uncertain. Trimming cost V 5 bases and J 3 bases, with 13 bases left between them. CDR1 is SGHVS, CDR2 FQNEAQ, per germline. The length of the CDR3 is 15 residues. The CDR3 is CASSQVGVPNEKLFF. Written as DNA, the CDR3 is TGTGCCAGCAGCCAAGTGGGCGTCCCTAATGAAAAACTGTTTTTT.

The V and J genes are TRBV15 and TRBJ2-7; D perhaps matches TRBD1 (6 bases). Germline V gene sequence: CDR1 LNHNV, CDR2 YYDKDF (reference sequence). The V end was cut by 1 base, the J end by 10 bases, with 20 bases between. The CDR3 runs to 15 residues. The DNA for the CDR3 is TGTGCCACCAGCAGAGGGACAGCCACTAACCAGCCCCAGTACTTC. This codes for CATSRGTATNQPQYF.

This chain joins TRBV29-1 and TRBJ2-3; 9 nucleotides agree with TRBD2. The ends lost 4 bases at V and 5 bases at J; junction bases unmatched: 10. In germline, CDR1 is SQVTM, CDR2 ANQGSEA. The CDR3 contains 15 residues. The CDR3: CSVGLGGGVGDTQYF. The CDR3 bases are TGCAGCGTTGGCTTGGGCGGGGGGGTTGGAGATACGCAGTATTTT.

The chain employs TRBV4-2 and TRBJ2-3, with TRBD2 identical over 8 bases. The V segment lost 3 bases and the J segment 5 bases; nucleotides outside the gene matches: 4. The CDR3 is 14 amino acids. Per the germline V gene, CDR1 is LGHNA and CDR2 is YNFKEQ. CDR3 loop: CASSQGRGGDTQYF. In DNA form, the CDR3 reads TGTGCCAGCAGCCAGGGCCGGGGGGGAGATACGCAGTATTTT.

The rearrangement uses TRBV9 and TRBJ1-1; the match to TRBD1 covers 7 bases. Per the germline V gene, CDR1 is SGDLS and CDR2 is YYNGEE. The CDR3 has 13 residues. V lost 4 bases to trimming and J lost 5 bases; unmatched junction nucleotides: 5. The CDR3 DNA reads as TGTGCCAGCAGCCGACAGGGTGGGACTGAAGCTTTCTTT. Translated: CASSRQGGTEAFF.

The chain is built from TRBV24-1 and TRBJ1-2; a possible D gene is TRBD1 (5 bases). The CDR3 extends over 14 amino acids. V lost 1 base and J lost 8, with 13 bases in between. CDR1 is KGHDR, CDR2 SFDVKD, per germline. CDR3 amino acids: CATSDFRQSRGYTF. The CDR3 DNA reads TGTGCCACCAGTGATTTTAGACAGTCTCGGGGCTACACCTTC.

There are a few counts of this clone. V and J are TRBV29-1 and TRBJ1-4; tentatively, D is TRBD1 (6 bases). CDR1 and CDR2 (germline): SQVTM, ANQGSEA. Trimming stripped 2 bases from V and 8 bases from J, with 9 bases between. The CDR3 has 12 amino acids. CDR3 residues: CSVEFQGEKLFF. CDR3 nucleotide sequence: TGCAGCGTTGAATTCCAGGGGGAAAAACTGTTTTTT.

Details on this clone: The CDR3 does not end in the conserved phenylalanine or tryptophan, so this is likely a read error. The DNA is omitted, as the CDR3 cannot be located on it reliably, and the CDR3 follows TCRdb's listing. This sequence joins TRBV5-4 and TRBJ1-2. CDR1 is SGHNT, CDR2 YYREEE, per germline (reference sequence). Counting both end residues, the CDR3 totals 11 amino acids. The CDR3 sequence: CASSLGNPGPN.

This chain joins TRBV11-2 and TRBJ2-3; 7 nucleotides agree with TRBD1. The germline CDR1 and CDR2 sequences are SGHAT and FQNNGV. This CDR3 comprises 16 residues. J lost 7 bases, V lost 3 bases, and 13 bases had no gene match. CDR3 region: CASSFRRDRVVNTQYF. The CDR3 DNA reads as TGTGCCAGCAGCTTCCGCAGAGACAGGGTAGTTAATACGCAGTATTTT.

J is TRBJ2-3 and V is TRBV11-3; 8 bases agree with TRBD2. CDR1 and CDR2 from the germline V gene are SGHNT and YENEEA. The CDR3 has 16 amino acids. The V and J ends lost 5 bases and 0 bases, in that order; junction bases with no gene match: 7. The CDR3 region is CASSRISGGSTDTQYF. Here the CDR3 DNA reads TGTGCCAGCAGCCGTATCAGCGGGGGTAGCACAGATACGCAGTATTTT.

This clone was counted a few times. The CDR3 DNA follows: TGTGCCAGCAGCCAAGTATCAGCAGGAACTAAGTACGAGCAGTACTTC. Translation: CASSQVSAGTKYEQYF. The genes are TRBV3-1 (or the pseudogene TRBV3-2) and TRBJ2-7; D unclear. Between the trimmed V and J ends, which lost 1 base and 4 bases, there was a span of 17 bases. This CDR3 has 16 residues. Per the germline V gene, CDR1 is LGHDT and CDR2 is YNNKEL (reference sequence).

The chain combines TRBV5-1 with TRBJ2-1; TRBD2 aligns across 9 bases. With V trimmed by 1 base and J by 3 bases, 5 bases remained unmatched. The CDR3 consists of 16 residues. Per germline, CDR1 SGHRS and CDR2 YFSETQ. CDR3 nucleotides: TGCGCCAGCAGCTTGATGTCTAGCGGGGACTACAATGAGCAGTTCTTC. It specifies CASSLMSSGDYNEQFF.

The genes are TRBV10-1 and TRBJ2-2; maybe TRBD2 (5 bases). The germline V gene has CDR1 WNHNN and CDR2 SYGVQD (reference sequence). With 6 bases removed from V and 6 bases from J, the gap between germline ends came to 17 bases. There are 15 residues in the CDR3. CDR3 sequence reads: CASSPGLGVAGELFF. The CDR3 DNA sequence: TGCGCCAGCAGCCCCGGCCTGGGAGTGGCCGGGGAGCTGTTTTTT.

In this sample, this clone turned up a few times. The rearrangement links TRBV14 to TRBJ2-2; 8 nucleotides line up with TRBD2. Losses at the gene ends were 4 bases for V and 6 bases for J; bases not matched to a gene: 7. Germline loops: CDR1 SGHDN, CDR2 FVKESK. The CDR3 totals 15 residues. The DNA of the CDR3 is TGTGCCAGCAGCCGGCCCGGGAGGGCCTCCGGGGAGCTGTTTTTT. Translation gives CASSRPGRASGELFF.